The 14 T cell receptor beta chains below all came from one sample that was sequenced in a study of regulatory and conventional T cells in RAG deficiency (dated by TCRdb to the late 2010s). The library was built by means of the immunoSEQ multiplex PCR assay. In TCRdb, the immuneACCESS table is reduced to in-frame sequences with V and J assigned. These tables do not hold every clone; where another copy was compared, an unresolved V gene accounts for under half, and the others remain unexplained. Here the sample has approximately 10,000 clones; less than 95% occur a single time. Approximately 1.5% of the sample lies in the top ten. Before genomic DNA extraction, regulatory T cells were isolated from blood as CD4+CD25-high CD127-low cells. These data were likewise used in another study, on regulatory T cells. That second report states: The multiplex PCR used 52 forward TRBV primers and 13 reverse TRBJ primers, with assay-based and computational corrections for amplification bias.

The specimen sequenced was CD127- CD25+ CD4+ Tregs sorted from blood. These receptors came from a human donor in good health.

The V gene is TRBV9, the J gene TRBJ2-3, with 10 bases identical to TRBD2. The CDR3 extends over 14 amino acids. J lost 6 bases, V lost 4 bases, and 5 bases had no gene match. The germline V gene has CDR1 SGDLS and CDR2 YYNGEE. The CDR3 nucleotides read TGTGCCAGCAGCCCGGGGACTAGCGTTGATACGCAGTATTTT. Amino acid sequence: CASSPGTSVDTQYF. The full variable domain, completed using reference TRBV9 and TRBJ2-3, is DSGVTQTPKHLITATGQRVTLRCSPRSGDLSVYWYQQSLDQGLQFLIQYYNGEERAKGNILERFSAQQFPDLHSELNLSSLELGDSALYFCASSPGTSVDTQYFGPGTRLTVL.

The chain uses TRBV6-5 and TRBJ2-7, with a tentative D call TRBD1 (6 bases). The germline CDR1 and CDR2 sequences are MNHEY and SVGAGI. Between the trimmed V and J ends, which lost 7 bases and 0 bases, there was a span of 16 bases. The CDR3 loop spans 15 amino acids. CDR3 nucleotide sequence: TGTGCCAGCAAGAAAAACAGGGTAAGCTCCTACGAGCAGTACTTC. As protein: CASKKNRVSSYEQYF.

This chain connects TRBV27 to TRBJ1-2; 9 bases are a match to TRBD1. This CDR3 comprises 12 residues. The ends lost 6 bases at V and 4 bases at J; junction bases unmatched: 0. Germline V gene lookup returns CDR1 MNHEY and CDR2 SMNVEV (reference sequence). For the CDR3, the DNA is TGTGCCAGCAGGGACAGGGGCTATGGCTACACCTTC. The encoded protein is CASRDRGYGYTF.

The chain has TRBV2 and TRBJ2-2, with TRBD2 matching over 9 bases. Germline lookup yields CDR1 SNHLY and CDR2 FYNNEI. The trim removed 3 bases at V and 5 bases at J, leaving 4 bases unmatched. The CDR3 runs to 15 residues. The CDR3, as DNA: TGTGCCAGCAGTGATGGGCTAGCGGGGACCGGGGAGCTGTTTTTT. It translates to CASSDGLAGTGELFF.

The chain recombines TRBV2 with TRBJ2-7; a possible D gene is TRBD2 (6 bases). Trimming removed 3 bases from V and 6 bases from J, with 21 bases in between. This CDR3 is built from 16 residues. CDR1 is SNHLY, CDR2 FYNNEI, per germline. CDR3 protein: CASSDSAGPVFGEQYF. CDR3 coding DNA: TGTGCCAGCAGTGACTCCGCGGGGCCGGTCTTTGGCGAGCAGTACTTC.

This chain connects TRBV5-1 to TRBJ2-7; TRBD2 matches 8 bases. The CDR3 loop spans 14 amino acids. V lost 3 bases and J lost 4; bases outside the gene matches: 6. The germline V gene has CDR1 SGHRS and CDR2 YFSETQ. The CDR3, as DNA: TGCGCCAGCAGCTCCGGGGGGGCGAATTACGAGCAGTACTTC. This codes for CASSSGGANYEQYF.

The chain recombines TRBV10-3 with TRBJ1-2, with D unresolved. Trimming cost V 6 bases and J 0 bases, with 8 bases left between them. There are 13 residues in the CDR3. Germline CDR1 reads ENHRY; CDR2 reads SYGVKD. The CDR3 region is CAISTDTNYGYTF. The CDR3 nucleotides are TGTGCCATCAGCACAGATACTAACTATGGCTACACCTTC.

The chain links TRBV10-3 to TRBJ2-7; D might be TRBD2 (7 bases). The length of the CDR3 is 14 residues. The germline V and J ends were trimmed by 6 bases and 0 bases, with 12 bases remaining between them. Germline CDR1 reads ENHRY; CDR2 reads SYGVKD. The DNA of the CDR3 is TGTGCCATCAGGGGGAGGGACAACTCCTACGAGCAGTACTTC. Translated: CAIRGRDNSYEQYF.

The gene calls are TRBV9 and TRBJ1-1, with a tentative D call TRBD1 (5 bases). V was pared by 3 bases and J by 4 bases, with 16 bases between. From germline, CDR1 is SGDLS and CDR2 YYNGEE. The CDR3 is made up of 15 amino acids. The DNA of the CDR3 is TGTGCCAGCAGCGCCCGGGGGGACTCAGGCACTGAAGCTTTCTTT. This codes for CASSARGDSGTEAFF.

This rearrangement joins TRBV10-2 to TRBJ2-1; maybe TRBD1 (8 bases). Germline CDR1 reads WSHSY; CDR2 reads SAAADI. This CDR3 has 14 amino acids. V lost 4 bases and J lost 9, with 16 bases in between. This CDR3 is CASSGANRGGEQFF. The CDR3 DNA reads as TGCGCCAGCAGTGGGGCGAACAGGGGGGGTGAGCAGTTCTTC.

The gene calls are TRBV5-1 and TRBJ1-1; the match to TRBD1 covers 9 bases. V lost 3 bases and J lost 2; bases outside the gene matches: 2. The CDR3 is 14 amino acids. Per germline, CDR1 SGHRS and CDR2 YFSETQ. CDR3 loop: CASSWGQGNTEAFF. DNA of the CDR3: TGCGCCAGCAGCTGGGGACAGGGCAACACTGAAGCTTTCTTT.

The rearrangement links TRBV27 to TRBJ2-5; 7 bases match TRBD1. Germline V CDR1 and CDR2: MNHEY, SMNVEV (reference sequence). J was trimmed by 5 bases and V by 3 bases; bases with no gene match: 3. The CDR3 is 13 amino acids. The CDR3 DNA reads TGTGCCAGCAGTTTGGGACAGTTGGAGACCCAGTACTTC. Its translation is CASSLGQLETQYF.

This chain uses TRBV9 with TRBJ1-2, with D unclear. The CDR3 sequence is 13 residues long. CDR1 and CDR2 (germline): SGDLS, YYNGEE. V dropped 4 bases and J dropped 4 bases, with 11 bases sitting between them. The CDR3 region is CASSPTTAYGYTF. The CDR3 DNA reads as TGTGCCAGCAGCCCCACCACTGCCTATGGCTACACCTTC.

CDR3 sequence reads: CASSFHRDYGYTF. CDR3 nucleotides: TGTGCCAGCAGTTTTCACAGGGACTATGGCTACACCTTC. This chain uses TRBV27 with TRBJ1-2, with D possibly TRBD1 on 6 matching bases. Deletions cut 3 bases from V and 3 bases from J, with 8 bases between. Germline V gives CDR1 MNHEY, CDR2 SMNVEV (reference sequence). The CDR3 runs to 13 residues.